These T cell receptor beta chains were read from a single sample in a study of T cell responses to AZD1222 COVID-19 vaccine. Assay: immunoSEQ multiplex PCR; the TCRdb copy retains only in-frame clones and omits some. The sample shows fewer than 200,000 clones, about 91% of them seen only once. The source material was peripheral blood, sampled on day 0 of MenACWY control vaccination. The origin of the receptors is an adult in good health. Both conserved end residues are part of each CDR3.

CDR3aa: CASSIIVGTEEQFF
j_gene: TRBJ2-1
v_gene: TRBV19

CDR3aa: CASSPRQGSSYGYTF
j_gene: TRBJ1-2
v_gene: TRBV7-6

CDR3aa: CASSLSRAGSYEQYF
j_gene: TRBJ2-7
v_gene: TRBV27

CDR3aa: CATSRDGPNTEAFF
j_gene: TRBJ1-1
v_gene: TRBV15

CDR3aa: CAISEARQGLMNTEAFF
j_gene: TRBJ1-1
v_gene: TRBV10-3

CDR3aa: CASSLSPGRGETQYF
j_gene: TRBJ2-5
v_gene: TRBV5-4

CDR3aa: CASRQGDEQYF
j_gene: TRBJ2-7
v_gene: TRBV19

CDR3aa: CASSPGLRGSYEQYF
j_gene: TRBJ2-7
v_gene: TRBV27

CDR3aa: CASSLRTGHTGELFF
j_gene: TRBJ2-2
v_gene: TRBV4-3

CDR3aa: CASSYSLDRSGKLFF
j_gene: TRBJ1-4
v_gene: TRBV6-5

CDR3aa: CASSLVLYSYEQYF
j_gene: TRBJ2-7
v_gene: TRBV11-2

CDR3aa: CASSPGQGLAFDTEAFF
j_gene: TRBJ1-1
v_gene: TRBV7-9

CDR3aa: CASSTGQGHTGELFF
j_gene: TRBJ2-2
v_gene: TRBV6-5

CDR3aa: CASSLMGDNEQFF
j_gene: TRBJ2-1
v_gene: TRBV11-3

CDR3aa: CASSPGRTNNEQFF
j_gene: TRBJ2-1
v_gene: TRBV11-3

CDR3aa: CASSQDSGTGRSNTEAFF
j_gene: TRBJ1-1
v_gene: TRBV4-3

CDR3aa: CASSYLGQEDNEKLFF
j_gene: TRBJ1-4
v_gene: TRBV6-5

CDR3aa: CASALSDTQYF
j_gene: TRBJ2-3
v_gene: TRBV12-5

CDR3aa: CASTSPGLDTQYF
j_gene: TRBJ2-3
v_gene: TRBV7-9

CDR3aa: CASSPDGNEKLFF
j_gene: TRBJ1-4
v_gene: TRBV18

CDR3aa: CASSTQPNTGELFF
j_gene: TRBJ2-2
v_gene: TRBV5-1

CDR3aa: CASSFYGLAALELFF
j_gene: TRBJ2-2
v_gene: TRBV5-8

CDR3aa: CASSPLPADEKLFF
j_gene: TRBJ1-4
v_gene: TRBV5-6

CDR3aa: CASSQARGLDTQYF
j_gene: TRBJ2-3
v_gene: TRBV4-1

CDR3aa: CASSLEGLYGTGTYEQYF
j_gene: TRBJ2-7
v_gene: TRBV5-1

CDR3aa: CASSETPGTGGFAYNSPLHF
j_gene: TRBJ1-6
v_gene: TRBV27

CDR3aa: CSVYIDRGANEKLFF
j_gene: TRBJ1-4
v_gene: TRBV29-1

CDR3aa: CSAGLGNTEAFF
j_gene: TRBJ1-1
v_gene: TRBV29-1

CDR3aa: CASSQGPFEPQHF
j_gene: TRBJ1-5
v_gene: TRBV4-1

CDR3aa: CASSLGGSTEAFF
j_gene: TRBJ1-1
v_gene: TRBV7-9

CDR3aa: CASSPQPQGEARGYTF
j_gene: TRBJ1-2
v_gene: TRBV5-1

CDR3aa: CASRGLAGVYEQYF
j_gene: TRBJ2-7
v_gene: TRBV28

CDR3aa: CASSLGRINEKLFF
j_gene: TRBJ1-4
v_gene: TRBV7-9

CDR3aa: CASSQAVSSYNEQFF
j_gene: TRBJ2-1
v_gene: TRBV3-1/TRBV3-2

CDR3aa: CASSFSSSYEQYF
j_gene: TRBJ2-7
v_gene: TRBV11-2

CDR3aa: CAGTPGASSYEQYF
j_gene: TRBJ2-7
v_gene: TRBV30

CDR3aa: CASSPRLAGVPTGELFF
j_gene: TRBJ2-2
v_gene: TRBV7-9

CDR3aa: CASRPGGGDTQYF
j_gene: TRBJ2-3
v_gene: TRBV6-5

CDR3aa: CAISEAQGVGTEAFF
j_gene: TRBJ1-1
v_gene: TRBV10-3

CDR3aa: CASSPGTFEGYTF
j_gene: TRBJ1-2
v_gene: TRBV7-9